Each of the 25 T cell receptor beta chains below was sequenced from the same sample in a study of T cells in Graves' hyperthyroidism and ophthalmopathy. TCR beta CDR3 regions were amplified from RNA transcripts. Primed by the HTBI set, a first-round RT-PCR was run on the TCR CDR3. Via MiXCR, TCRdb re-called the multiplex PCR reads, giving one row per CDR3 protein. Of some 350,000 distinct CDR3 sequences listed, roughly an eighth were seen once; the top ten hold 30% to 40%. Sequenced sample: blood. The receptors shown here come from a woman in her forties with Graves' ophthalmopathy.

This clonotype was recorded at least ten times. The chain employs TRBV11-2 and TRBJ1-6; tentatively, D is TRBD1 (5 bases). Germline V gives CDR1 SGHAT, CDR2 FQNNGV. The CDR3 is 16 residues long. V lost 4 bases and J lost 9, with 19 bases in between. CDR3 bases: TGTGCCAGCAGCTCGGGGCCCCACATGGGGGTTTCACCCCTCCACTTT. Protein: CASSSGPHMGVSPLHF.

This clonotype has at least ten counts. The chain joins TRBV20-1 to TRBJ2-3; 12 bases line up with TRBD2. V shed 6 bases, J shed 5 bases, and the junction held 9 bases outside the gene matches. The CDR3 runs 15 residues. The germline V gene encodes CDR1 DFQATT and CDR2 SNEGSKA (reference sequence). The CDR3 region is CSAPRTSGAVDTQYF. The DNA for the CDR3 is TGCAGTGCGCCCCGGACTAGCGGGGCGGTAGATACGCAGTATTTT.

This clonotype was detected many times. The V call is TRBV6-1, the J call TRBJ1-1, with 7 bases identical to TRBD1. The germline gives CDR1 MNHNS, CDR2 SASEGT. The CDR3 runs 16 residues. J gave up 3 bases and V 5 bases, and 12 bases lay outside the gene matches. CDR3 sequence reads: CASSSLHAQGDTEAFF. The CDR3 DNA reads TGTGCCAGCAGTTCCCTTCACGCTCAGGGGGACACTGAAGCTTTCTTT.

This clonotype was seen many times. In nucleotides, the CDR3 is TGCAGTGCAGCTGGGGACGGCAATCAGCCCCAGCATTTT. This codes for CSAAGDGNQPQHF. This rearrangement joins TRBV20-1 to TRBJ1-5, with a tentative D call TRBD1 (5 bases). CDR1 and CDR2 from the germline V gene are DFQATT and SNEGSKA (reference sequence). The CDR3 sequence is 13 residues long. Trimming cost V 6 bases and J 2 bases, with 11 bases left between them.

Of note for this clonotype: A much larger clone differs from this one at a single base, so this may be a read error. The genes are TRBV5-1 and TRBJ2-7, with a weak D call TRBD1 (7 bases). Germline V gene lookup returns CDR1 SGHRS and CDR2 YFSETQ. This CDR3 region has 14 residues. This CDR3 reads CACSLEGAGYEQYF. The DNA of the CDR3 is TGCGCCTGCAGCTTGGAGGGGGCTGGCTACGAGCAGTACTTC.

This clonotype was counted ten times or more. This rearrangement joins TRBV6-1 to TRBJ2-7; the D gene is possibly TRBD2 (6 bases). Deletions cut 5 bases from V and 0 bases from J, with 14 bases between. The CDR3 is 15 residues long. CDR1 MNHNS and CDR2 SASEGT come from the germline V gene. The CDR3 DNA reads TGTGCCAGCAGTTATGAACGGGGGAGCTCCTACGAGCAGTACTTC. It is translated as CASSYERGSSYEQYF.

This chain uses TRBV19 with TRBJ2-7; 15 bases line up with TRBD2. The CDR3 sequence is 16 residues long. Trimming removed 4 bases from V and 5 bases from J; junction bases left unmatched: 6. Germline V gene lookup returns CDR1 LNHDA and CDR2 SQIVND (reference sequence). This CDR3 is CASSTWTSGRADEQYF. The CDR3 DNA is TGTGCCAGTAGTACTTGGACTAGCGGGAGGGCCGACGAGCAGTACTTC. The full variable domain, completed using reference TRBV19 and TRBJ2-7, is DGGITQSPKYLFRKEGQNVTLSCEQNLNHDAMYWYRQDPGQGLRLIYYSQIVNDFQKGDIAEGYSVSREKKESFPLTVTSAQKNPTAFYLCASSTWTSGRADEQYFGPGTRLTVT.

This clonotype was observed a handful of times. The chain joins TRBV28 to TRBJ1-4; D is uncertain. Germline V lookup: CDR1 MDHEN, CDR2 SYDVKM. V lost 6 bases to trimming and J lost 0 bases, with 11 bases between them. This CDR3 spans 15 amino acids. The CDR3 loop is CASRTSGATNEKLFF. Written as DNA, the CDR3 is TGTGCCAGCAGAACAAGTGGGGCAACTAATGAAAAACTGTTTTTT.

This clonotype showed up just a few times. This chain joins TRBV6-5 and TRBJ1-2, with unresolved D. This CDR3 is built from 14 residues. V lost 5 bases and J lost 5, with 15 bases in between. Germline loops: CDR1 MNHEY, CDR2 SVGAGI. The CDR3 protein is CASSLSGGIYGYTF. The CDR3 DNA sequence: TGTGCCAGCAGTCTCTCGGGTGGGATTTATGGCTACACCTTC.

In its sample, this clonotype was seen a few times. The J gene is TRBJ2-1, the V gene TRBV11-2, with 12 bases aligning to TRBD2. J was trimmed by 6 bases and V by 3 bases; bases with no gene match: 6. Germline V gene lookup returns CDR1 SGHAT and CDR2 FQNNGV. The CDR3 extends over 16 amino acids. The DNA for the CDR3 is TGTGCCAGCAGCTTTGGGTTACTAGCGGGAGGCAATGAGCAGTTCTTC. Its translation is CASSFGLLAGGNEQFF.

Turning to this clonotype: One end of the junction fails to match germline, which may point to a read error. The chain recombines TRBV11-2 with TRBJ2-7, with 7 bases identical to TRBD1. Germline V gives CDR1 SGHAT, CDR2 FQNNGV. This CDR3 region has 15 residues. The CDR3 is CASTLRQGFAYEQYF. DNA for the CDR3: TGTGCCAGCACCTTACGACAGGGATTCGCCTACGAGCAGTACTTC. The full variable domain, completed using reference TRBV11-2 and TRBJ2-7, is EAGVAQSPRYKIIEKRQSVAFWCNPISGHATLYWYQQILGQGPKLLIQFQNNGVVDDSQLPKDRFSAERLKGVDSTLKIQPAKLEDSAVYLCASTLRQGFAYEQYFGPGTRLTVT.

The chain recombines TRBV20-1 with TRBJ2-4; D not resolved. Germline CDR1 is DFQATT and CDR2 is SNEGSKA (reference sequence). V was shortened by 0 bases and J by 4 bases, with 13 bases between the two germline ends. This CDR3 comprises 15 residues. CDR3 residues: CSARDDLESKNIQYF. CDR3 coding DNA: TGCAGTGCTAGAGATGACCTTGAAAGTAAAAACATTCAGTACTTC.

This clonotype was found a few times. Here the CDR3 omits its conserved ending phenylalanine or tryptophan, so a read error is the likely source. V is TRBV12-3 or TRBV12-4 and J is TRBJ1-1; the D is unclear. The CDR3 extends over 13 amino acids. The ends were cut back, 1 base at V and 1 base at J, with 4 bases in the middle. The CDR3 region has the DNA TGTGCCAGCAGTTTAGAAACGAACACTGAAGCTTTCTCT. Residues: CASSLETNTEAFS.

This clonotype was seen a few times. The chain has TRBV4-1 and TRBJ2-1, with 11 bases matching TRBD2. Germline-derived CDR1 and CDR2 are MGHRA and YSYEKL. V shed 3 bases, J shed 9 bases, and the junction held 10 bases outside the gene matches. This CDR3 spans 16 amino acids. CDR3 coding DNA: TGCGCCAGCAGCCACAGACTAGCGGGATTGACTCGTGAGCAGTTCTTC. Residues: CASSHRLAGLTREQFF.

This clonotype was found many times. The rearrangement joins TRBV6-1 to TRBJ1-5; 8 nucleotides match TRBD1. Germline V lookup: CDR1 MNHNS, CDR2 SASEGT. The CDR3 sequence is 15 residues long. With V trimmed by 3 bases and J by 3 bases, 4 bases remained unmatched. This CDR3 reads CASSDRGRNNQPQHF. CDR3 in DNA: TGTGCCAGCAGTGACAGGGGGCGGAACAATCAGCCCCAGCATTTT.

V usage is TRBV11-2 and J usage is TRBJ2-5; D could derive from TRBD1 or TRBD2 (6 bases each). The CDR3 has 15 residues. The germline V gene encodes CDR1 SGHAT and CDR2 FQNNGV. V was cut by 5 bases and J by 0 bases, with 13 bases left in between. CDR3 sequence: CASSRGDTDQETQYF. The CDR3 DNA follows: TGTGCCAGCAGCAGGGGGGATACAGACCAAGAGACCCAGTACTTC.

There are a few counts of this clonotype. The CDR3 nucleotides read TGTGCCAGCAGTTTTGATCTGGTTCGGCCCCAGCATTTT. Amino acids: CASSFDLVRPQHF. The chain is built from TRBV28 and TRBJ1-5; D uncertain. CDR1 is MDHEN and CDR2 is SYDVKM in the germline V gene. The CDR3 is 13 residues long. V was pared by 3 bases and J by 9 bases, with 12 bases between.

This clonotype appeared a few times. The V call is TRBV6-1, the J call TRBJ1-2; the D gene is possibly TRBD1 (6 bases). V dropped 6 bases and J dropped 4 bases, with 9 bases sitting between them. CDR1 is MNHNS and CDR2 is SASEGT in the germline V gene. This CDR3 is 12 amino acids long. This CDR3 reads CASSTGTYGYTF. The CDR3, as DNA: TGTGCCAGCAGCACAGGGACCTATGGCTACACCTTC.

This clonotype was seen ten or more times. The chain is built from TRBV2 and TRBJ1-2; 8 nucleotides agree with TRBD1. The V gene end was trimmed by 6 bases and the J gene end by 2 bases; junction bases not matched to a gene: 8. This CDR3 is 15 amino acids long. The germline V gene encodes CDR1 SNHLY and CDR2 FYNNEI. This CDR3 is CASRGQALINYGYTF. The DNA of the CDR3 is TGTGCCAGCAGGGGACAGGCCCTAATCAACTATGGCTACACCTTC.

This clonotype has at least ten counts. V and J are TRBV11-2 and TRBJ2-2; 7 nucleotides line up with TRBD1. The junction had 4 bases not matched to a gene; V was cut back by 5 bases and J by 1 base. Germline V lookup: CDR1 SGHAT, CDR2 FQNNGV. The CDR3 loop spans 15 amino acids. CDR3 sequence: CASSHYRGNTGELFF. In DNA, the CDR3 is TGTGCCAGCAGCCATTACAGGGGGAACACCGGGGAGCTGTTTTTT.

This clonotype was observed a handful of times. The CDR3 DNA reads as TGTGCCTGGAGTGTTGGTTTGAACAGGGGTATTATTGATGAGCAGTTCTTC. As protein: CAWSVGLNRGIIDEQFF. The chain employs TRBV30 and TRBJ2-1; 7 bases are shared with TRBD1. Germline lookup yields CDR1 GTSNPN and CDR2 SVGIG (reference sequence). Trimming at V came to 0 bases and at J to 8 bases, leaving 16 bases not matched to a gene. The length of the CDR3 is 17 residues.

This clonotype was observed a handful of times. The chain joins TRBV5-1 to TRBJ1-1; a weak D match, TRBD1 (6 bases). Trimming took 1 base from V and 1 from J, leaving 8 bases between them. The CDR3 spans 14 residues. Germline CDR1 SGHRS, CDR2 YFSETQ. DNA of the CDR3: TGCGCCAGCAGCTTGCGGGGGGCGAACACTGAAGCTTTCTTT. This gives the protein CASSLRGANTEAFF. Filled out from reference TRBV5-1 and TRBJ1-1, the complete variable domain reads KAGVTQTPRYLIKTRGQQVTLSCSPISGHRSVSWYQQTPGQGLQFLFEYFSETQRNKGNFPGRFSGRQFSNSRSEMNVSTLELGDSALYLCASSLRGANTEAFFGQGTRLTVV.

There are many counts of this clonotype. The chain carries TRBV7-9 and TRBJ1-2; possibly TRBD1 for D (6 bases). V lost 6 bases to trimming and J lost 4 bases, with 15 bases between them. Germline V gene data show CDR1 as SEHNR and CDR2 as FQNEAQ (reference sequence). The CDR3 length is 14 residues. The CDR3 region is CASSYKGGPYGYTF. In DNA, the CDR3 is TGTGCCAGCAGTTATAAAGGGGGACCCTATGGCTACACCTTC.

There are many counts of this clonotype. The chain combines TRBV12-3 or TRBV12-4 with TRBJ1-1, with a tentative D call TRBD1 (6 bases). The CDR3 totals 14 residues. With 6 bases removed from V and 1 base from J, the gap between germline ends came to 12 bases. CDR3: CASREQGWNTEAFF. CDR3 sequence (DNA): TGTGCCAGCAGGGAACAGGGTTGGAACACTGAAGCTTTCTTT.

This clonotype has at least ten counts. The J gene is TRBJ2-3, the V gene TRBV6-1; 8 nucleotides match TRBD1. The length of the CDR3 is 17 residues. Germline loops: CDR1 MNHNS, CDR2 SASEGT. V was clipped by 4 bases and J by 5 bases; unmatched bases: 14. The CDR3 is CASSASRAGGLGDTQYF. CDR3 in DNA: TGTGCCAGCAGTGCTTCCCGGGCAGGGGGCTTGGGAGATACGCAGTATTTT.